The source of this TCR beta chain is a study of T cells expressing NK-cell markers. In the study overall: Among eight sequenced donors, seven carried HCMV seropositivity while one was seronegative.

The TCR beta cDNA came from 5'RACE template switching with UMIs. One entry per CDR3 protein, without DNA, is what TCRdb gives after re-calling the 5' RACE reads. The sample table includes some 140,000 distinct CDR3 sequences. This CDR3 has 16 residues. Germline V gene data show CDR1 as LGHDT and CDR2 as YNNKEL (reference sequence). The chain couples TRBV3-1 to TRBJ2-3; TCRdb lists TRBD1, though no DNA is available to test this call. The source is a woman between 50 and 59 years old in good health. The sequencing sample was made of blood T cells: a sorted CD56 or NKG2C T cell subset, CD4+ or CD8+ T cells, or bulk PBMC T cells (not recorded which). This CDR3 reads CASSPTGAGHTDTQYF.